The rows below give T cell receptor beta chains drawn from one sample of a study of regulatory T cells in long-lasting Graves disease. TCRdb re-called the multiplex PCR reads with MiXCR, one entry per CDR3 protein. The repertoire includes over 650,000 distinct CDR3 sequences, approximately 31% of them detected once, and 40% to 50% sits in the top ten. The sequencing here drew on peripheral blood mononuclear cells (PBMCs), taken when the disease was refractory, from a patient treated with antithyroid drugs. These TCRs come from a female donor with Graves disease. CDR3s include the opening cysteine and the closing phenylalanine or tryptophan. The order of the fields is clone size, D gene, V gene, J gene, CDR3 protein, CDR3 DNA. A D gene is named only where the DNA matches it firmly. Size tells how often a clone was seen (once, few, many) or the class of an expanded clone, and some rows leave it out.

few,NA,TRBV20-1,TRBJ1-1,CSARDTRGGGRTEAFF,TGCAGTGCTAGAGATACCCGGGGGGGGGGGAGAACTGAAGCTTTCTTT
few,TRBD1,TRBV20-1,TRBJ1-1,CSANRGLGTEAFF,TGCAGTGCAAACAGGGGGCTTGGCACTGAAGCTTTCTTT
many,NA,TRBV28,TRBJ1-4,CASSFTGATNEKLFF,TGTGCCAGCAGTTTTACAGGCGCAACTAATGAAAAACTGTTTTTT
NA,NA,TRBV5-1,TRBJ2-2,CASSSTGTYTGELFF,TGCGCCAGCAGCTCCACCGGGACATACACCGGGGAGCTGTTTTTT
once,NA,TRBV12-3/TRBV12-4,TRBJ2-3,CASSTRPRATQYF,TGTGCCAGCAGTACCAGACCTAGGGCTACGCAGTATTTT
NA,NA,TRBV6-1,TRBJ1-2,CASKNNYGYTF,TGTGCCAGCAAAAATAACTATGGCTACACCTTC
NA,TRBD1,TRBV19,TRBJ2-2,CAWYLGQGFPGELFF,TGTGCCTGGTACCTCGGACAGGGGTTCCCCGGGGAGCTGTTTTTT
NA,NA,TRBV6-1,TRBJ1-4,CASLASANEKLFF,TGTGCCAGCTTGGCCAGTGCTAATGAAAAACTGTTTTTT
NA,NA,TRBV6-2/TRBV6-3,TRBJ1-1,CASSEERETEAFF,TGTGCCAGCAGTGAGGAGAGAGAGACTGAAGCTTTCTTT
many,TRBD1,TRBV12-3/TRBV12-4,TRBJ1-2,CASSPQTGGHGYTF,TGTGCCAGCAGTCCTCAGACAGGGGGCCATGGCTACACCTTC
NA,NA,TRBV18,TRBJ2-7,CASSPRTTYEQYF,TGTGCCAGCTCACCACGGACCACCTACGAGCAGTACTTC
NA,NA,TRBV15,TRBJ1-1,CAYGASPNTEAFF,TGTGCCTATGGGGCCAGCCCTAACACTGAAGCTTTCTTT
many,NA,TRBV11-2,TRBJ1-2,CASSLAGASGYTF,TGTGCCAGCAGCTTAGCAGGGGCAAGTGGCTACACCTTC
many,NA,TRBV28,TRBJ1-4,CASSENTPGVSVFF,TGTGCCAGCAGCGAGAACACTCCTGGGGTATCGGTGTTTTTT
NA,NA,TRBV19,TRBJ1-5,CASSIQGVWQPQHF,TGTGCCAGTAGTATACAGGGTGTTTGGCAGCCCCAGCATTTT
few,NA,TRBV6-5,TRBJ2-2,CASSYRGLAGELFF,TGTGCCAGCAGTTACAGAGGGTTGGCCGGGGAGCTGTTTTTT
NA,NA,TRBV12-3/TRBV12-4,TRBJ2-2,CASSLEESGELFF,TGTGCCAGCAGTTTAGAGGAATCCGGGGAGCTGTTTTTT
few,NA,TRBV14,TRBJ1-1,CASSPLTVNTEAFF,TGTGCCAGCAGCCCTCTGACAGTGAACACTGAAGCTTTCTTT
NA,NA,TRBV6-2/TRBV6-3,TRBJ1-5,CASSEFWTVNQPQHF,TGTGCCAGCAGTGAATTTTGGACAGTTAATCAGCCCCAGCATTTT
few,NA,TRBV27,TRBJ1-2,CASFGWIGVWANYGYTF,TGTGCCAGCTTTGGATGGATAGGGGTTTGGGCTAACTATGGCTACACCTTC
few,NA,TRBV3-1,TRBJ2-6,CASSQDLSAGANVLTF,TGTGCCAGCAGCCAAGATCTGTCGGCAGGGGCCAACGTCCTGACTTTC
NA,NA,TRBV11-2,TRBJ2-5,CASTPRGTETQYF,TGTGCCAGCACCCCTAGGGGGACAGAGACCCAGTACTTC
many,NA,TRBV28,TRBJ1-2,CASSAGYYGYTF,TGTGCCAGCAGTGCCGGGTACTATGGCTACACCTTC
NA,TRBD2,TRBV5-1,TRBJ2-4,CASSPGLAGGRMVKNIQYF,TGCGCCAGCAGCCCTGGACTAGCGGGAGGTAGGATGGTCAAAAACATTCAGTACTTC
NA,NA,TRBV6-2/TRBV6-3,TRBJ1-2,CASREPGAYTF,TGTGCCAGCAGGGAACCGGGAGCCTACACCTTC
few,TRBD1,TRBV29-1,TRBJ1-1,CSARTTGGEDEAFF,TGCAGCGCTAGGACGACAGGGGGCGAGGATGAAGCTTTCTTT
NA,NA,TRBV15,TRBJ2-2,CATSRDFGARTGELFF,TGTGCCACCAGCAGAGACTTCGGGGCGCGGACCGGGGAGCTGTTTTTT
few,NA,TRBV12-3/TRBV12-4,TRBJ1-1,CASSLNIPRGYPGAFF,TGTGCCAGCAGTTTAAATATCCCCAGGGGCTACCCGGGCGCTTTCTTT
NA,NA,TRBV12-3/TRBV12-4,TRBJ1-5,CASSLAVERGPQHF,TGTGCCAGCAGTTTAGCGGTCGAGCGGGGGCCCCAGCATTTT
NA,TRBD2,TRBV19,TRBJ2-1,CASSIAPGLAGHNEQFF,TGTGCCAGTAGTATTGCCCCCGGACTAGCGGGACATAATGAGCAGTTCTTC
NA,NA,TRBV3-1,TRBJ2-3,CASSLSRQVGTDTQYF,TGTGCCAGCAGCCTATCAAGACAGGTCGGCACAGATACGCAGTATTTT
NA,NA,TRBV4-1,TRBJ1-1,CASSQELAHEAFF,TGCGCCAGCAGCCAAGAGCTAGCGCATGAAGCTTTCTTT
many,TRBD2,TRBV12-3/TRBV12-4,TRBJ2-2,CASTGTSGTGELFF,TGTGCCAGCACCGGGACTAGCGGTACCGGGGAGCTGTTTTTT
NA,NA,TRBV29-1,TRBJ2-7,CSVVAGAAYEQYF,TGCAGCGTTGTGGCAGGGGCCGCCTACGAGCAGTACTTC
NA,NA,TRBV20-1,TRBJ2-2,CSASGTLRGTGELFF,TGCAGTGCTAGTGGGACCCTCCGCGGCACCGGGGAGCTGTTTTTT
NA,NA,TRBV7-2,TRBJ1-6,CASSLVCDQRSPLHF,TGTGCCAGCAGCTTAGTATGCGACCAAAGGTCACCCCTCCACTTT
NA,TRBD1,TRBV6-1,TRBJ1-2,CASSVLGTGALSRGYTF,TGTGCCAGCAGTGTTTTGGGGACAGGGGCGCTAAGCCGTGGCTACACCTTC
few,TRBD1,TRBV11-2,TRBJ2-7,CASSVEPTGPLGEQYF,TGTGCCAGCAGCGTAGAACCGACAGGGCCCCTGGGCGAGCAGTACTTC
many,NA,TRBV28,TRBJ1-5,CASSLKLGQPQHF,TGTGCCAGCAGTTTAAAGCTGGGACAGCCCCAGCATTTT
many,NA,TRBV7-9,TRBJ1-4,CASSPWEGINEKLFF,TGTGCCAGCAGCCCATGGGAGGGCATTAATGAAAAACTGTTTTTT
NA,TRBD1,TRBV30,TRBJ1-4,CAWRPWTGALGTNEKLFF,TGTGCCTGGAGGCCCTGGACAGGGGCCCTCGGGACTAATGAAAAACTGTTTTTT
few,NA,TRBV25-1,TRBJ1-1,CASSGNSATNTEAFF,TGTGCCAGCAGTGGTAACAGCGCCACGAACACTGAAGCTTTCTTT
NA,NA,TRBV7-9,TRBJ1-1,CASSHLGTMNTEAFF,TGCGCCAGCAGCCACTTAGGGACAATGAACACTGAAGCTTTCTTT
NA,NA,TRBV7-2,TRBJ1-4,CASSLALKGRIQTTNEKLFF,TGTGCCAGCAGCTTAGCGCTAAAAGGACGGATACAAACAACTAATGAAAAACTGTTTTTT
many,NA,TRBV2,TRBJ1-5,CASSVTGSNQPQHF,TGTGCCAGCAGTGTAACGGGAAGCAATCAGCCCCAGCATTTT
few,NA,TRBV12-3/TRBV12-4,TRBJ1-5,CASSLRSQPQHF,TGTGCCAGCAGTTTAAGGAGTCAGCCCCAGCATTTT
NA,NA,TRBV7-2,TRBJ2-7,CASSLRSNRNEQYF,TGTGCCAGCAGCTTAAGGTCAAACCGAAACGAGCAGTACTTC
many,TRBD1,TRBV7-9,TRBJ2-7,CASSLAQGAGSYEQYF,TGTGCCAGCAGCTTAGCGCAGGGGGCGGGCTCCTACGAGCAGTACTTC
many,NA,TRBV12-3/TRBV12-4,TRBJ1-2,CASSPEQGAFGYTF,TGTGCCAGCAGTCCCGAACAGGGAGCATTTGGCTACACCTTC
few,TRBD1,TRBV29-1,TRBJ2-5,CSVTLRDSPRWETQYF,TGCAGCGTGACCCTCCGGGACAGCCCCCGGTGGGAGACCCAGTACTTC
few,TRBD2,TRBV5-1,TRBJ2-7,CASSLAPTSAWEGEQYF,TGCGCCAGCAGCTTGGCTCCCACTAGCGCCTGGGAAGGCGAGCAGTACTTC
NA,NA,TRBV6-5,TRBJ1-5,CANSYSRERNQPQHF,TGTGCCAACAGTTACTCGAGGGAGCGCAATCAGCCCCAGCATTTT
NA,NA,TRBV14,TRBJ1-1,CASSQSRRSEAFF,TGTGCCAGCAGCCAATCCAGGCGATCTGAAGCTTTCTTT
NA,TRBD1,TRBV7-9,TRBJ2-7,CASSDRVSSYEQYF,TGTGCCAGCAGCGACAGGGTTTCTTCCTACGAGCAGTACTTC